This T cell receptor beta chain was captured by sequencing in a study of T-cell memory formation after mild COVID-19. Study-wide results and limits: Mainly CM and EM harbored the contracting CD4+ clones; mainly EMRA harbored the CD8+ ones.

Using constant-segment primers, 5'RACE produced TCR alpha and TCR beta cDNA libraries carrying sample barcodes and UMIs. A single record per CDR3 protein comes from TCRdb applying MiXCR to the 5' RACE reads. Of 150,000 to 200,000 distinct CDR3 sequences listed, more than 12% are singletons. V lost 6 bases and J 8 bases, leaving 17 bases between the germline ends. The CDR3 is 15 residues long. This clonotype was observed a few times. Its antigen is unidentified. The gene calls are TRBV12-3 or TRBV12-4 and TRBJ1-6, with unresolved D. Sequencing input: PBMCs or a T cell subset sorted from them (not recorded which). This sequence originates from an adult woman who had mild COVID-19 (a few samples of this study predate the infection). Cell type and time point are not known. CDR3 protein: CASSFDPGVDSPLHF. CDR3 nucleotide sequence: TGTGCCAGCAGCTTTGATCCTGGGGTGGATTCACCCCTCCACTTT.